These 2 T cell receptor beta chains came from one sample sequenced in a study of CD8+ T cells in alopecia areata. Extraction and reverse transcription of RNA yielded cDNA as the sequencing template. Method: immunoSEQ multiplex PCR; TCRdb's copy keeps in-frame clones and lacks some. The sample includes approximately 180,000 clones, roughly 60% of them seen just once. Treatment reported: oral pan-JAK inhibitor, 5-10 mg twice daily. This sample comprised CD4+ T cells sorted from blood, obtained at week 24, from a patient treated with tofacitinib. The receptors shown here come from a human donor with alopecia areata.

The chain recombines TRBV4-3 with TRBJ1-1; D is uncertain. V lost 0 bases to trimming and J lost 0 bases, with 5 bases between them. The CDR3 extends over 14 amino acids. CDR1 is LGHNA, CDR2 YSLEER, per germline. This CDR3 is CASSQDPMNTEAFF. In DNA, the CDR3 is TGCGCCAGCAGCCAAGACCCTATGAACACTGAAGCTTTCTTT.

This clone occurred once. The chain is built from TRBV12-5 and TRBJ2-5; D may be TRBD2 (6 bases). Trimming cost V 2 bases and J 5 bases, with 9 bases left between them. This CDR3 is 13 amino acids long. The germline gives CDR1 LGHNT, CDR2 FRNRAP. This chain's CDR3 is CASGLPRGETQYF. The CDR3 DNA reads TGTGCTAGTGGTTTGCCCCGGGGGGAGACCCAGTACTTC.